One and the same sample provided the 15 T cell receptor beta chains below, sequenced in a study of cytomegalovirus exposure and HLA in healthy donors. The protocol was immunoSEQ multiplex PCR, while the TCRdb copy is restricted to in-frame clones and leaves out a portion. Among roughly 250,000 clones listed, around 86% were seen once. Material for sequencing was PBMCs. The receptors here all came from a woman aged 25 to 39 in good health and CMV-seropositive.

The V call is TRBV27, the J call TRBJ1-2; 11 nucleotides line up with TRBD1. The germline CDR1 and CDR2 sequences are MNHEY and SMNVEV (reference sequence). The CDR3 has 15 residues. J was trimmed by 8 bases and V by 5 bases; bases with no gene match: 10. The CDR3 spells CASSDRDRGSQGYTF. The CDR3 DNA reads TGTGCCAGCAGTGACCGGGACAGGGGGTCCCAGGGCTACACCTTC.

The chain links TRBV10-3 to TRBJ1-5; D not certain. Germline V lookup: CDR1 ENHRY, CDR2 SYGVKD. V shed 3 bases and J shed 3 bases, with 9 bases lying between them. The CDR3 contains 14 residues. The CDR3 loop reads CAISDSQSNQPQHF. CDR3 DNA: TGTGCCATCAGTGATTCACAGTCCAATCAGCCCCAGCATTTT.

CDR3 nucleotide sequence: TGTGCCAGCAGCTTGGGTGTAGCGACCGAAAGAGACCCCTACAATGAGCAGTTCTTC. Encoded protein: CASSLGVATERDPYNEQFF. This chain uses TRBV5-6 with TRBJ2-1, with a tentative D call TRBD2 (5 bases). V lost 0 bases and J 2 bases, leaving 21 bases between the germline ends. Germline loops: CDR1 SGHDT, CDR2 YYEEEE. This CDR3 is built from 19 residues. Supplemented by reference TRBV5-6 and TRBJ2-1, the full variable domain reads DAGVTQSPTHLIKTRGQQVTLRCSPKSGHDTVSWYQQALGQGPQFIFQYYEEEERQRGNFPDRFSGHQFPNYSSELNVNALLLGDSALYLCASSLGVATERDPYNEQFFGPGTRLTVL.

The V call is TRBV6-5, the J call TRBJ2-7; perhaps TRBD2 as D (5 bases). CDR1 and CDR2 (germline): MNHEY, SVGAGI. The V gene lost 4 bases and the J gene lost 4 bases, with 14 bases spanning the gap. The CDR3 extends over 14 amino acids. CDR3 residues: CASSSPGVRYEQYF. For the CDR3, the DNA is TGTGCCAGCAGTTCACCCGGGGTAAGATACGAGCAGTACTTC.

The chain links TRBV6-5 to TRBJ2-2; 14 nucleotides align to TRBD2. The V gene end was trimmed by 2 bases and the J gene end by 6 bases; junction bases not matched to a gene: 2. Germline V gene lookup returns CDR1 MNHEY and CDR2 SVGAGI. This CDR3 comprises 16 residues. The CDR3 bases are TGTGCCAGCAGTTACCGACTAGCGGGAGGGCCCGGGGAGCTGTTTTTT. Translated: CASSYRLAGGPGELFF.

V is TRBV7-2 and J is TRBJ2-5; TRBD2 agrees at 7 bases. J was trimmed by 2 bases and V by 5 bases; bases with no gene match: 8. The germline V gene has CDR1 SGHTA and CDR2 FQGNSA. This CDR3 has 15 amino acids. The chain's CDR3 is CASSPQGSGQETQYF. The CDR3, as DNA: TGTGCCAGCAGCCCCCAGGGTAGCGGGCAAGAGACCCAGTACTTC. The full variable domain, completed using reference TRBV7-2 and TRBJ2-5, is GAGVSQSPSNKVTEKGKDVELRCDPISGHTALYWYRQSLGQGLEFLIYFQGNSAPDKSGLPSDRFSAERTGGSVSTLTIQRTQQEDSAVYLCASSPQGSGQETQYFGPGTRLLVL.

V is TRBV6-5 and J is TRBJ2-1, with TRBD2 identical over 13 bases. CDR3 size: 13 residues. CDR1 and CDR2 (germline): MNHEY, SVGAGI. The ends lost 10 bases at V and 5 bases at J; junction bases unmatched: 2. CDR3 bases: TGTGCCACCGGACTAGCGGGAGACAATGAGCAGTTCTTC. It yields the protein CATGLAGDNEQFF.

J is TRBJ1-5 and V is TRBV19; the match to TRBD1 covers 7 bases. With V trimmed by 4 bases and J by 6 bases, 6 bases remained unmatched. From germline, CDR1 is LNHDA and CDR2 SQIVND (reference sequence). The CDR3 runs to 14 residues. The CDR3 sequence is CASSSAPGGQPQHF. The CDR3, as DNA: TGTGCCAGTAGTAGTGCCCCAGGGGGTCAGCCCCAGCATTTT.

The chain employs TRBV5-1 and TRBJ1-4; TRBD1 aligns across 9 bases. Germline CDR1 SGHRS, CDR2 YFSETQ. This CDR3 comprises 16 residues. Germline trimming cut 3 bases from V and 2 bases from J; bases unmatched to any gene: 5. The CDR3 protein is CASSSGTGITNEKLFF. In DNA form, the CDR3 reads TGCGCCAGCAGCTCCGGGACAGGGATTACTAATGAAAAACTGTTTTTT.

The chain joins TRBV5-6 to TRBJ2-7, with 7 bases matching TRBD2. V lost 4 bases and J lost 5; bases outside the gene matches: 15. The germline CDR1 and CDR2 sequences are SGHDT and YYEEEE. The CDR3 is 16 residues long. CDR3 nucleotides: TGTGCCAGCAGCGCGGGAGAGGCGGTAATTGGGCACGAGCAGTACTTC. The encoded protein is CASSAGEAVIGHEQYF.

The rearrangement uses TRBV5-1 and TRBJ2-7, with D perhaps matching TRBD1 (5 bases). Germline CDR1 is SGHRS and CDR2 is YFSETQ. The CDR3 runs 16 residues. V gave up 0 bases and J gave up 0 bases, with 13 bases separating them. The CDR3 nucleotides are TGCGCCAGCAGCTTGGAACAGGTGACTTTCTCCTACGAGCAGTACTTC. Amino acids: CASSLEQVTFSYEQYF. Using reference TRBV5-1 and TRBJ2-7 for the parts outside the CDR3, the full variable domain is KAGVTQTPRYLIKTRGQQVTLSCSPISGHRSVSWYQQTPGQGLQFLFEYFSETQRNKGNFPGRFSGRQFSNSRSEMNVSTLELGDSALYLCASSLEQVTFSYEQYFGPGTRLTVT.

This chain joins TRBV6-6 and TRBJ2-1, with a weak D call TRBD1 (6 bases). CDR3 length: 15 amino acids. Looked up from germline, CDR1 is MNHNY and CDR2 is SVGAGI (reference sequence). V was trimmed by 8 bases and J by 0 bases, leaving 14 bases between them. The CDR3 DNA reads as TGTGCCAGCCAGGGGTACTCCAGCTCCTACAATGAGCAGTTCTTC. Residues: CASQGYSSSYNEQFF.

CDR3: CASSSGSANTGELFF. CDR3 nucleotides: TGTGCCAGCAGTTCCGGGTCCGCGAACACCGGGGAGCTGTTTTTT. The V gene is TRBV6-5, the J gene TRBJ2-2; D gene ambiguous. The V end lost 4 bases, the J end lost 0 bases, and 9 bases lay between the germline ends. The CDR3 runs 15 residues. CDR1 is MNHEY and CDR2 is SVGAGI in the germline V gene.

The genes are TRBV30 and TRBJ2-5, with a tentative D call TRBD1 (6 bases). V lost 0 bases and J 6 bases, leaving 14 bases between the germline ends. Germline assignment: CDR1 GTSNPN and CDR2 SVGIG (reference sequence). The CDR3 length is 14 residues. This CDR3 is CAWSVGEQGKTQYF. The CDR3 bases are TGTGCCTGGAGTGTAGGGGAACAGGGAAAGACCCAGTACTTC.

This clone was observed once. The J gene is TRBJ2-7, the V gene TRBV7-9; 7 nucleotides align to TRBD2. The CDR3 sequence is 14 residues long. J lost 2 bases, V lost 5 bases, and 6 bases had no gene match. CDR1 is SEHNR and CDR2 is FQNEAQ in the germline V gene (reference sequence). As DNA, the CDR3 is TGTGCCAGCAGCCCCAGACTAGCCACCTACGAGCAGTACTTC. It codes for CASSPRLATYEQYF.